This T cell receptor beta chain was documented in a study of cytomegalovirus exposure and HLA in healthy donors. The study's findings and limits: Earlier results showed most TCR beta V segments being productive about 87% or about 30% of the time.

Use of 60 Vbeta and 13 Jbeta primers characterized the PCR. Sequenced by immunoSEQ multiplex PCR; TCRdb stores in-frame clones only, minus some. Seen here are 150,000 to 200,000 clones, 70% to 75% observed once, and the top ten hold 4.7%. Comments on this clone: The antigen remains undetermined.

Germline-derived CDR1 and CDR2 are WNHNN and SYGVQD (reference sequence). The CDR3 runs 14 residues. Trimming cost V 5 bases and J 6 bases, with 16 bases left between them. The receptor was derived from a man aged 18 to 30 in good health and CMV-seropositive. Source material: PBMCs. V and J are TRBV10-1 and TRBJ1-2; D is unclear. The CDR3, as DNA: TGCGCCAGCAGTCCGTGGAGGGAAAGCGATGGCTACACCTTC. Protein sequence: CASSPWRESDGYTF.